Shown below are 16 T cell receptor beta chains from a single sample sequenced in a study of blood T cell repertoires in COVID-19. The method was immunoSEQ multiplex PCR; TCRdb's version includes in-frame clones alone and lacks a portion of them. Among 200,000 to 250,000 clones, about nine tenths were seen once, and the ten largest hold less than 3%. The sequenced sample consisted of peripheral blood. These receptors were taken from a woman aged 55-70 years with acute or convalescent COVID-19.

J is TRBJ2-7 and V is TRBV11-3, with 7 positions matching TRBD1. Germline values: CDR1 SGHNT, CDR2 YENEEA. With V trimmed by 3 bases and J by 4 bases, 9 bases remained unmatched. This CDR3 spans 15 amino acids. DNA of the CDR3: TGTGCCAGCAGCTTTACAGGGGCCGGGGCTTACGAGCAGTACTTC. Translation gives CASSFTGAGAYEQYF.

CDR3 sequence (DNA): TGTGCCAGCTCACCGGACAGTGTCAATGAAAAACTGTTTTTT. Translation gives CASSPDSVNEKLFF. The chain uses TRBV18 and TRBJ1-4; a weak D match, TRBD1 (6 bases). The germline gives CDR1 KGHSH, CDR2 LQKENI. V was trimmed by 3 bases and J by 5 bases, leaving 10 bases between them. The CDR3 extends over 14 amino acids.

The V and J genes are TRBV28 and TRBJ1-5, with 8 bases matching TRBD1. The length of the CDR3 is 13 residues. Germline V gene lookup returns CDR1 MDHEN and CDR2 SYDVKM. The V segment lost 8 bases and the J segment 2 bases; nucleotides outside the gene matches: 2. The DNA of the CDR3 is TGTGCCAGCTTGGACAGGGGCAATCAGCCCCAGCATTTT. Amino acid sequence: CASLDRGNQPQHF.

This chain links TRBV5-1 with TRBJ1-1, with a weak D call TRBD1 (6 bases). This CDR3 has 13 amino acids. V lost 0 bases and J lost 10, with 13 bases in between. Germline CDR1 SGHRS, CDR2 YFSETQ. This CDR3 reads CASSLEGIGGAFF. The CDR3 DNA reads as TGCGCCAGCAGCTTGGAGGGGATAGGGGGAGCTTTCTTT.

The V gene is TRBV9, the J gene TRBJ2-2, with a possible D match to TRBD2 (5 bases). V shed 4 bases and J shed 0 bases, with 10 bases lying between them. CDR1 is SGDLS and CDR2 is YYNGEE in the germline V gene. This CDR3 has 15 amino acids. This CDR3 reads CASSPLGANTGELFF. Here the CDR3 DNA reads TGTGCCAGCAGCCCACTCGGGGCGAACACCGGGGAGCTGTTTTTT.

This chain joins TRBV5-1 and TRBJ1-4; D unresolved. Germline-derived CDR1 and CDR2 are SGHRS and YFSETQ. The CDR3 runs 16 residues. The V end was cut by 0 bases, the J end by 2 bases, with 11 bases between. The CDR3 loop reads CASSLGEYSTNEKLFF. Written as DNA, the CDR3 is TGCGCCAGCAGCTTGGGAGAGTACAGTACTAATGAAAAACTGTTTTTT.

The chain has TRBV5-5 and TRBJ2-3; D ambiguous. V was clipped by 4 bases and J by 0 bases, with 15 bases between them. CDR3 length equals 16 residues. From germline, CDR1 is SGHKS and CDR2 YYEKEE (reference sequence). CDR3 in amino acids: CASSPPLLTSTDTQYF. The CDR3 coding sequence is TGTGCCAGCAGCCCCCCCCTCCTCACTAGCACAGATACGCAGTATTTT.

CDR3 in DNA: TGTGCCAGCACCCAACAGCGGAACTACAATGAGCAGTTCTTC. Translation gives CASTQQRNYNEQFF. The gene calls are TRBV5-4 and TRBJ2-1; D possibly corresponds to TRBD2 (5 bases). This CDR3 has 14 residues. CDR1 is SGHNT, CDR2 YYREEE, per germline (reference sequence). V gave up 6 bases and J gave up 3 bases, with 13 bases separating them.

The rearrangement links TRBV6-5 to TRBJ1-1, with D unresolved. V was trimmed by 7 bases and J by 7 bases, leaving 13 bases between them. This CDR3 comprises 12 residues. CDR1 and CDR2 (germline): MNHEY, SVGAGI. CDR3 sequence reads: CASNTPGSEAFF. For the CDR3, the DNA is TGTGCCAGCAATACCCCGGGGAGTGAAGCTTTCTTT.

Of note for this clone: Within the sample, other DNA sequences also encode this same CDR3. The chain carries TRBV28 and TRBJ1-5; 9 bases fit TRBD1. CDR3 length: 14 residues. The V gene end was trimmed by 6 bases and the J gene end by 4 bases; junction bases not matched to a gene: 4. The germline V gene has CDR1 MDHEN and CDR2 SYDVKM. The CDR3 protein is CASSPGQGNQPQHF. Here the CDR3 DNA reads TGTGCCAGCAGCCCCGGACAGGGGAATCAGCCCCAGCATTTT.

The chain couples TRBV10-3 to TRBJ1-1; 9 positions agree with TRBD1. The V and J ends lost 3 bases and 0 bases, in that order; junction bases with no gene match: 5. CDR1 is ENHRY, CDR2 SYGVKD, per germline. The CDR3 spans 16 residues. The CDR3 loop is CAISDPGTGLNTEAFF. CDR3 bases: TGTGCCATCAGTGACCCCGGGACAGGGTTGAACACTGAAGCTTTCTTT.

This sequence joins TRBV27 and TRBJ1-2, with D possibly TRBD1 on 5 matching bases. This CDR3 spans 13 amino acids. Trimming removed 3 bases from V and 2 bases from J, with 7 bases in between. Germline CDR1 is MNHEY and CDR2 is SMNVEV (reference sequence). This CDR3 reads CASSFKGNYGYTF. Written as DNA, the CDR3 is TGTGCCAGCAGTTTTAAGGGGAACTATGGCTACACCTTC.

The rearrangement links TRBV14 to TRBJ2-3, with 8 bases that match TRBD2. V lost 4 bases and J lost 2; bases outside the gene matches: 2. CDR1 SGHDN and CDR2 FVKESK come from the germline V gene. CDR3 length: 14 residues. This chain's CDR3 is CASSPAGVTDTQYF. CDR3 nucleotide sequence: TGTGCCAGCAGCCCAGCGGGAGTCACAGATACGCAGTATTTT. Full variable domain (rest looked up from reference TRBV14 and TRBJ2-3): EAGVTQFPSHSVIEKGQTVTLRCDPISGHDNLYWYRRVMGKEIKFLLHFVKESKQDESGMPNNRFLAERTGGTYSTLKVQPAELEDSGVYFCASSPAGVTDTQYFGPGTRLTVL.

V gene TRBV6-5 combines with J gene TRBJ2-1; weak D call: TRBD1 (6 bases). CDR1 is MNHEY and CDR2 is SVGAGI in the germline V gene. The CDR3 contains 15 residues. V lost 6 bases to trimming and J lost 1 base, with 13 bases between them. The CDR3 sequence is CASSRGQLSYNEQFF. Written as DNA, the CDR3 is TGTGCCAGCAGCCGTGGACAGCTATCCTACAATGAGCAGTTCTTC.

This clone was detected once. This chain connects TRBV4-1 to TRBJ2-7; D remains ambiguous. The CDR3 consists of 15 residues. V was pared by 0 bases and J by 3 bases, with 12 bases between. Germline V gene sequence: CDR1 MGHRA, CDR2 YSYEKL. CDR3 sequence reads: CASSQDGGSSYEQYF. The CDR3 bases are TGCGCCAGCAGCCAAGATGGCGGAAGCAGCTACGAGCAGTACTTC.

This clone has only one observation. The V gene is TRBV7-2, the J gene TRBJ2-7; 7 nucleotides align to TRBD1. The CDR3 covers 13 residues. Trimming took 4 bases from V and 3 from J; bases not matched to a gene: 3. Germline V gene data show CDR1 as SGHTA and CDR2 as FQGNSA. CDR3 sequence: CASSSGQSYEQYF. CDR3 DNA: TGTGCCAGCAGCTCGGGACAGAGCTACGAGCAGTACTTC.